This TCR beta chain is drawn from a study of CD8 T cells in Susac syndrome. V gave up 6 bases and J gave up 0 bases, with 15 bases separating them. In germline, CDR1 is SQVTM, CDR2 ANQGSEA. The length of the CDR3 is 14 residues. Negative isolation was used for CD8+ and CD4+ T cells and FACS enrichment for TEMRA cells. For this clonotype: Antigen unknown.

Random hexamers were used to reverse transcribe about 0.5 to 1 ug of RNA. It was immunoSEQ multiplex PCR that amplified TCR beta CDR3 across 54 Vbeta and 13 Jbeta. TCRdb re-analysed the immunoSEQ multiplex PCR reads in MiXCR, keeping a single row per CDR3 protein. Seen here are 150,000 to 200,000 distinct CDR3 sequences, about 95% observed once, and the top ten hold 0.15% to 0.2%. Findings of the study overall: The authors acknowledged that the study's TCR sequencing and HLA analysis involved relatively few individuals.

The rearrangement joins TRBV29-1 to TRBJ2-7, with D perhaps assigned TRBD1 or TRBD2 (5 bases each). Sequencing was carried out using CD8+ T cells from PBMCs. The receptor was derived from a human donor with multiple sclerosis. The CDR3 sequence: CSVPGTESSYEQYF. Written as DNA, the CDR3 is TGCAGCGTCCCCGGGACGGAGAGCTCCTACGAGCAGTACTTC.